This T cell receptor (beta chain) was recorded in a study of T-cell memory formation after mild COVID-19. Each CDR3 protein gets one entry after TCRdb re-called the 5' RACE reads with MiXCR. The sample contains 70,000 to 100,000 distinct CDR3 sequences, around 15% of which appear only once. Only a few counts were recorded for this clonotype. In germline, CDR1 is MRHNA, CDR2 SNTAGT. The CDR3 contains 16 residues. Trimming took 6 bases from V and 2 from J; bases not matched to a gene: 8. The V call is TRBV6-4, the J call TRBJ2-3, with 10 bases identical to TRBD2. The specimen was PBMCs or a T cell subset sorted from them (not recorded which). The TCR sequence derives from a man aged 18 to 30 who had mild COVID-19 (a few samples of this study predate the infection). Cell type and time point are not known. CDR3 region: CASSTPLAGYTDTQYF. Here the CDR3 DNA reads TGTGCCAGCAGCACACCACTAGCGGGGTACACAGATACGCAGTATTTT.